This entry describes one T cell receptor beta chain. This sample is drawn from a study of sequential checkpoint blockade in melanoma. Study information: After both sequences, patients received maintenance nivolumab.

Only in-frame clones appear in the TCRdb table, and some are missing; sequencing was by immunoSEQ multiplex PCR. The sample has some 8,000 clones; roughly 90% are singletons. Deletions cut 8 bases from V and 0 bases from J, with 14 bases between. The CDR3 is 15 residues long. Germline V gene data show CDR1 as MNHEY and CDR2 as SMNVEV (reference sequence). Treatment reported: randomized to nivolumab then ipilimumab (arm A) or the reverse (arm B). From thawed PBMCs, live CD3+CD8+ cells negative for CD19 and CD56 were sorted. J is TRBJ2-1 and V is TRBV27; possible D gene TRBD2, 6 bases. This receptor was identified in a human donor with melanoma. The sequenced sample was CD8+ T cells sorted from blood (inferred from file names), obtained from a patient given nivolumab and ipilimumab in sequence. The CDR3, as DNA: TGTGCCAGCCGGGGACTTCCAAGCTCCTACAATGAGCAGTTCTTC. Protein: CASRGLPSSYNEQFF.